Presented here are 5 T cell receptor beta chains from one specimen sequenced in a study of T cells in Graves' hyperthyroidism and ophthalmopathy. Authors of the study amplified TCR beta CDR3 regions from RNA transcripts. RT-PCR in the first round (using the HTBI primer set) targeted the TCR CDR3. In TCRdb, the multiplex PCR reads were re-called with MiXCR into one record per CDR3 protein. The top ten clones hold under 8% of a sample with about 590,000 distinct CDR3 sequences, around 14% of them seen once. Sequencing used blood. The receptors stem from a woman younger than 45 with Graves' hyperthyroidism.

This clonotype was recorded at least ten times. The chain is built from TRBV5-1 and TRBJ2-3, with D possibly being TRBD2 (5 bases). V shed 0 bases and J shed 0 bases, with 17 bases lying between them. CDR1 is SGHRS, CDR2 YFSETQ, per germline. The CDR3 length is 18 residues. Here the CDR3 reads CASSLVVWGAESTDTQYF. The CDR3 DNA reads as TGCGCCAGCAGCTTGGTAGTATGGGGAGCGGAGAGCACAGATACGCAGTATTTT. The full variable domain, rest sourced from reference TRBV5-1 and TRBJ2-3, is KAGVTQTPRYLIKTRGQQVTLSCSPISGHRSVSWYQQTPGQGLQFLFEYFSETQRNKGNFPGRFSGRQFSNSRSEMNVSTLELGDSALYLCASSLVVWGAESTDTQYFGPGTRLTVL.

At least ten counts were recorded for this clonotype. The chain employs TRBV5-1 and TRBJ2-1; D is ambiguous. CDR1 and CDR2 (germline): SGHRS, YFSETQ. This CDR3 has 15 amino acids. Trimming removed 4 bases at V and 9 bases at J, with 20 bases between. Here the CDR3 reads CASSPPPPGLSEQFF. The CDR3 DNA reads as TGCGCCAGCAGCCCTCCCCCCCCAGGATTGAGTGAGCAGTTCTTC.

CDR3 nucleotides: TGTGCCTGGAGTAACCCATTCTCGACAGCCACTAGCGGACGAGGGACAGATACGCAGCATTTT. Amino acid sequence: CAWSNPFSTATSGRGTDTQHF. The V call is TRBV30, the J call TRBJ2-3, with 7 bases fitting TRBD1. Judging by the DNA end, TRBJ1-5 fits better; the J call may be wrong. Per the germline V gene, CDR1 is GTSNPN and CDR2 is SVGIG (reference sequence). The CDR3 is made up of 21 amino acids.

For this clonotype: This could be a read error, since a much larger clone is one nucleotide away. The J gene is TRBJ2-1, the V gene TRBV6-2 or TRBV6-3, with TRBD1 matching 9 bases. The end of the DNA aligns better with TRBJ2-7, so the J call may be wrong. The CDR3 loop spans 15 amino acids. The germline CDR1 and CDR2 sequences are MNHEY and SVGEGT. CDR3 DNA: TGTGCCAGCAAGTTTGGACAGGGGTCCTACAATGAGCAGTACTTC. Translated: CASKFGQGSYNEQYF.

This clonotype was found many times. The V and J genes are TRBV5-1 and TRBJ2-7, with unresolved D. The CDR3 length is 12 residues. CDR1 SGHRS and CDR2 YFSETQ come from the germline V gene. V lost 4 bases and J 5 bases, leaving 10 bases between the germline ends. The CDR3 nucleotides read TGCGCCAGCAGCAGTTCCGCGGACGAGCAGTACTTC. Its protein is CASSSSADEQYF.